Sequencing of this T cell receptor (beta chain) was carried out in a study of technical replicates of blood from several donors (TCRdb year 2017). As to this clone: Its specific antigen is unknown. It has no much larger one-base neighbor in the sample; base qualities were not kept.

The method was the immunoSEQ multiplex PCR assay. This immuneACCESS table, as held by TCRdb, lists in-frame sequences with V and J called but not all clones. Of the missing ones, under half trace to an unresolved V gene in checked studies; the others have no known cause. The sample data list some 90,000 clones, and around 95% of these were observed just once. Approximately 0.36% of the sample goes to the ten largest clones. V and J are truncated by 1 base and 1 base respectively, leaving an intervening sequence of 7 bases. CDR1 SNHLY and CDR2 FYNNEI were looked up in the germline V gene. Its CDR3 holds 15 amino acids, cysteine through phenylalanine. The entry retains the CDR3 DNA only, 45 bases that are in frame from base 1.

The source of this sequence is a human donor in good health. Sequenced input: T cells isolated from PBMCs. The chain joins TRBV2 to TRBJ2-2; the D gene is not confidently resolved. The CDR3 region reads CASSEGSVNTGELFF. DNA sequence: TGTGCCAGCAGTGAAGGTTCAGTGAACACCGGGGAGCTGTTTTTT.